A single sample is the source of the 24 T cell receptor beta chains below, sequenced in a study of T cells in localized non-small cell lung cancer. Sequenced by immunoSEQ multiplex PCR; TCRdb stores in-frame clones only, minus some. This table holds about 35,000 clones, more than 85% found once. Sequenced here: peripheral blood mononuclear cells, sampled before any cancer treatment. The receptors come from a female donor aged 60 or older with stage II lung adenocarcinoma.

The chain uses TRBV28 and TRBJ2-2; a possible D gene is TRBD1 (5 bases). Between the trimmed V and J ends, which lost 6 bases and 8 bases, there was a span of 13 bases. The CDR3 extends over 13 amino acids. The germline V gene has CDR1 MDHEN and CDR2 SYDVKM. The CDR3 loop is CASRRDRWGELFF. CDR3 bases: TGTGCCAGCAGACGCGACAGATGGGGGGAGCTGTTTTTT.

The CDR3 DNA sequence: TGTGCCAGCAGCTTAAGGGGAAGTTACGGAAACACCATATATTTT. It yields the protein CASSLRGSYGNTIYF. The chain has TRBV7-2 and TRBJ1-3, with D possibly being TRBD1 (5 bases). Germline V gene sequence: CDR1 SGHTA, CDR2 FQGNSA. V was pared by 2 bases and J by 4 bases, with 12 bases between. The CDR3 has 15 residues.

The genes are TRBV9 and TRBJ2-3; 10 bases align to TRBD1. Germline trimming cut 3 bases from V and 2 bases from J; bases unmatched to any gene: 6. CDR3 size: 16 residues. Germline CDR1 SGDLS, CDR2 YYNGEE. The CDR3 protein is CASSAEGQGSTDTQYF. CDR3 sequence (DNA): TGTGCCAGCAGCGCCGAGGGACAGGGGTCCACAGATACGCAGTATTTT.

This clone was seen only once. The CDR3 loop reads CASRPRIGRILPNQPQHF. Written as DNA, the CDR3 is TGTGCCAGCAGGCCCCGCATTGGCAGGATCCTTCCCAATCAGCCCCAGCATTTT. This chain uses TRBV27 with TRBJ1-5; D unclear. The germline CDR1 and CDR2 sequences are MNHEY and SMNVEV (reference sequence). The ends were cut back, 6 bases at V and 3 bases at J, with 24 bases in the middle. CDR3 length: 18 residues.

This clone was seen just once. This chain uses TRBV28 with TRBJ1-1; D perhaps matches TRBD1 (5 bases). CDR1 is MDHEN and CDR2 is SYDVKM in the germline V gene. V lost 8 bases, J lost 5 bases, and 15 bases lay in between. This CDR3 spans 13 amino acids. CDR3 region: CASFGGMGTEAFF. The CDR3 coding sequence is TGTGCCAGCTTCGGGGGAATGGGGACTGAAGCTTTCTTT.

A single count supports this clone. This rearrangement joins TRBV28 to TRBJ2-3; D is unresolved. The CDR3 consists of 14 residues. The V end was cut by 2 bases, the J end by 4 bases, with 10 bases between. CDR1 and CDR2 (germline): MDHEN, SYDVKM. Here the CDR3 DNA reads TGTGCCAGCAGTTTAAGGATGCTCCCAGATACGCAGTATTTT. This codes for CASSLRMLPDTQYF.

V usage is TRBV15 and J usage is TRBJ2-7; 8 bases map to TRBD1. This CDR3 region has 15 residues. CDR1 is LNHNV and CDR2 is YYDKDF in the germline V gene (reference sequence). The junction had 6 bases not matched to a gene; V was cut back by 5 bases and J by 0 bases. For the CDR3, the DNA is TGTGCCACCAGCCCCAGGACAGGGAGCTCCTACGAGCAGTACTTC. This sequence encodes CATSPRTGSSYEQYF.

V usage is TRBV28 and J usage is TRBJ1-6; D not resolved. The CDR3 is 12 residues long. Germline values: CDR1 MDHEN, CDR2 SYDVKM. Trimming removed 11 bases at V and 4 bases at J, with 9 bases between. In DNA, the CDR3 is TGTGCCGCGGAAGGTTATAATTCACCCCTCCACTTT. Translating gives CAAEGYNSPLHF.

The rearrangement uses TRBV19 and TRBJ1-4; 9 bases match TRBD1. V dropped 7 bases and J dropped 3; count of bases not matched to a gene: 12. This CDR3 has 17 amino acids. Germline CDR1 is LNHDA and CDR2 is SQIVND (reference sequence). This CDR3 reads CASKDMTGGAANEKLFF. The CDR3 bases are TGTGCCAGTAAGGATATGACAGGGGGAGCAGCTAATGAAAAACTGTTTTTT.

Only a few counts were recorded for this clone. V is TRBV27 and J is TRBJ1-2; 10 bases fit TRBD1. Germline CDR1 and CDR2: MNHEY and SMNVEV (reference sequence). The J segment lost 4 bases and the V segment lost 5 bases, leaving 10 bases of the junction unmatched. The CDR3 extends over 16 amino acids. In nucleotides, the CDR3 is TGTGCCAGCAGTCTCCGCCGGACAGGGGGACCCTATGGCTACACCTTC. Protein: CASSLRRTGGPYGYTF.

The V call is TRBV7-2, the J call TRBJ2-7; TRBD2 matches at 7 bases. The trim removed 2 bases at V and 5 bases at J, leaving 15 bases unmatched. The germline V gene has CDR1 SGHTA and CDR2 FQGNSA. The CDR3 totals 17 residues. The DNA for the CDR3 is TGTGCCAGCAGCTTATTCTCTAGCGGAGTAGGCGTCAACGAGCAGTACTTC. It is translated as CASSLFSSGVGVNEQYF.

The chain joins TRBV6-1 to TRBJ1-3, with no clear D. Germline V gives CDR1 MNHNS, CDR2 SASEGT. V lost 3 bases, J lost 4 bases, and 7 bases lay in between. This CDR3 has 13 residues. The CDR3 coding sequence is TGTGCCAGCAGTGAGTCAAAGGGAAACACCATATATTTT. Translation gives CASSESKGNTIYF.

The V gene is TRBV6-6, the J gene TRBJ1-1; D is ambiguous. V lost 2 bases, J lost 0 bases, and 10 bases lay in between. CDR1 and CDR2 from the germline V gene are MNHNY and SVGAGI (reference sequence). The CDR3 loop spans 15 amino acids. The CDR3 spells CASSYEGLLNTEAFF. In nucleotides, the CDR3 is TGTGCCAGCAGTTACGAAGGCTTATTGAACACTGAAGCTTTCTTT.

This sequence joins TRBV30 and TRBJ1-3; D uncertain. CDR1 is GTSNPN, CDR2 SVGIG, per germline (reference sequence). The V end lost 0 bases, the J end lost 2 bases, and 17 bases lay between the germline ends. CDR3 size: 17 residues. This chain's CDR3 is CAWSVGQFGKTGNTIYF. The CDR3 nucleotides read TGTGCCTGGAGTGTGGGCCAGTTCGGTAAGACTGGAAACACCATATATTTT.

This clone was observed a few times. The chain couples TRBV6-1 to TRBJ2-3, with no clear D. Germline-derived CDR1 and CDR2 are MNHNS and SASEGT. This CDR3 region has 13 residues. V was pared by 6 bases and J by 4 bases, with 11 bases between. The CDR3 coding sequence is TGTGCCAGCAGGAGAAGGGAAGCAGATACGCAGTATTTT. The encoded protein is CASRRREADTQYF.

This chain joins TRBV28 and TRBJ2-1; D possibly corresponds to TRBD1 (6 bases). This CDR3 is 22 amino acids long. V lost 6 bases and J lost 0, with 33 bases in between. Germline V gene sequence: CDR1 MDHEN, CDR2 SYDVKM. Written as DNA, the CDR3 is TGTGCCAGCAGCCGTCGGCAGGGGACCCGAGAGGTCGGGACCAGCTCCTACAATGAGCAGTTCTTC. It is translated as CASSRRQGTREVGTSSYNEQFF.

The rearrangement links TRBV9 to TRBJ1-4; D not resolved. V lost 3 bases and J 10 bases, leaving 10 bases between the germline ends. The CDR3 length is 12 residues. The V gene's germline CDR1 is SGDLS and CDR2 YYNGEE. The CDR3 region has the DNA TGTGCCAGCAGCGCCCTAGATGGAAAACTGTTTTTT. This gives the protein CASSALDGKLFF.

The chain joins TRBV5-5 to TRBJ2-7; D not resolved. Germline V gene sequence: CDR1 SGHKS, CDR2 YYEKEE (reference sequence). The CDR3 sequence is 13 residues long. V was shortened by 0 bases and J by 7 bases, with 11 bases between the two germline ends. Here the CDR3 DNA reads TGTGCCAGCAGCTTGGTGCACCCTTGGGAGCAGTACTTC. This codes for CASSLVHPWEQYF.

V gene TRBV7-2 combines with J gene TRBJ2-6, with 8 positions matching TRBD1. In germline, CDR1 is SGHTA, CDR2 FQGNSA. This CDR3 has 18 amino acids. Germline trimming cut 1 base from V and 2 bases from J; bases unmatched to any gene: 7. DNA of the CDR3: TGTGCCAGCAGCTTAGTTGGTACAGGGGGAACTGGGGCCAACGTCCTGACTTTC. This gives the protein CASSLVGTGGTGANVLTF.

In this sample, this clone turned up once. V and J are TRBV11-2 and TRBJ1-3; D remains unclear. Looked up from germline, CDR1 is SGHAT and CDR2 is FQNNGV. This CDR3 is 13 amino acids long. Trimming stripped 4 bases from V and 0 bases from J, with 4 bases between. The CDR3, as DNA: TGTGCCAGCAGCTCCACCTCTGGAAACACCATATATTTT. Its translation: CASSSTSGNTIYF.

The chain has TRBV11-2 and TRBJ2-1, with D possibly matching TRBD2 (5 bases). The CDR3 is made up of 12 amino acids. The V gene's germline CDR1 is SGHAT and CDR2 FQNNGV. V lost 5 bases and J lost 6, with 8 bases in between. Here the CDR3 reads CASSPGGNEQFF. DNA for the CDR3: TGTGCCAGCAGCCCTGGAGGCAATGAGCAGTTCTTC. Full variable domain (missing parts from reference TRBV11-2 and TRBJ2-1): EAGVAQSPRYKIIEKRQSVAFWCNPISGHATLYWYQQILGQGPKLLIQFQNNGVVDDSQLPKDRFSAERLKGVDSTLKIQPAKLEDSAVYLCASSPGGNEQFFGPGTRLTVL.

CDR3 nucleotides: TGTGCCAGCTCACCAAGCGGGAGCACAGATACGCAGTATTTT. Its translation is CASSPSGSTDTQYF. The V call is TRBV18, the J call TRBJ2-3, with D possibly being TRBD2 (6 bases). Germline V gene sequence: CDR1 KGHSH, CDR2 LQKENI. V lost 2 bases and J lost 0, with 6 bases in between. This CDR3 has 14 amino acids.

This chain joins TRBV29-1 and TRBJ1-1; no firm D call. Germline V gene sequence: CDR1 SQVTM, CDR2 ANQGSEA. There are 13 residues in the CDR3. V lost 7 bases and J 0 bases, leaving 12 bases between the germline ends. The CDR3 protein is CSASLSLNTEAFF. CDR3 bases: TGCAGCGCCTCCTTAAGTCTGAACACTGAAGCTTTCTTT.

CDR3 loop: CASSLGLATNGEKQFF. The CDR3 DNA reads TGTGCCAGCAGCTTAGGACTAGCGACAAACGGGGAAAAACAGTTCTTC. This chain uses TRBV7-2 with TRBJ2-1; 8 bases fit TRBD2. Per germline, CDR1 SGHTA and CDR2 FQGNSA. Unmatched junction bases numbered 15, after V lost 1 base and J lost 13 bases. CDR3 length: 16 residues.